The sequence of this T cell receptor beta chain was determined in a study of human T cells and chemical hapten exposure. Background on the study: Weekly diphenylcyclopropenone doses were given to patients' scalps across the approximately 22-week study. The upper back received 0.01% DPC by patch testing, with results read at 6 days.

V was pared by 8 bases and J by 9 bases, with 17 bases between. The CDR3 sequence is 12 residues long. Germline V gene data show CDR1 as MDHEN and CDR2 as SYDVKM. TCRdb ran MiXCR on the RACE reads and lists one entry per CDR3 protein. The sample contains about 80,000 distinct CDR3 sequences, 11% of which appear only once. The sample's time point: patch test 2, 6 weeks after DPC sensitization. Treatment in this sample: therapeutic diphenylcyclopropenone sensitization with weekly scalp DPC. Donation of samples came from alopecia patients who were 18 to 70 years old and suitable for DPC. This clonotype showed up many times. Its antigen is undetermined. Findings and caveats of the study: TCRs exceeding 1 in 1000 frequency stayed unchanged with DPC sensitization.

This sequence originates from a man aged 18 to 35 with alopecia areata. Some clones in this sample may be carry-over from other donors' samples. This chain links TRBV28 with TRBJ2-7; D perhaps matches TRBD2 (5 bases). Sequenced material: whole blood, taken in connection with sensitization to the hapten diphenylcyclopropenone (DPC). The CDR3 loop reads CASGLSYEVQYF. The CDR3 DNA is TGTGCCAGCGGACTCTCCTACGAGGTGCAGTACTTC.